The clone carrying this T cell receptor (beta chain) was seen a few times. Its target is unknown. The data derive from a study of regulatory T cells in long-lasting Graves disease. Notes on the study in general: TRBV28 was favored in persistent disease, as were TRBJ1-2 and TRBJ2-5.

The CDR3 runs to 14 residues. CDR1 and CDR2 from the germline V gene are SQVTM and ANQGSEA. V shed 7 bases and J 4 bases; nucleotides not matched to a gene: 7. Construction of TCR beta libraries relied on iRepertoire HTBI primers and on Arm-PCR targeting CDR3 regions. MiXCR, run by TCRdb on the multiplex PCR reads, gives a single entry per CDR3 protein. The sample lists fewer than 350,000 distinct CDR3 sequences, 18% occurring once. Time point meaning: newly diagnosed GD, antithyroid drugs for less than 3 months. RNA from PBMCs was the source of the TCR library. The sequence was collected from a female donor with Graves disease. V and J are TRBV29-1 and TRBJ2-1; TRBD2 matches at 10 bases. The material was peripheral blood mononuclear cells (PBMCs), obtained at new diagnosis, from a patient treated with antithyroid drugs. As DNA, the CDR3 is TGCAGCGCGAAAGCGGGAGGGCCGTACAATGAGCAGTTCTTC. Amino acid sequence: CSAKAGGPYNEQFF.